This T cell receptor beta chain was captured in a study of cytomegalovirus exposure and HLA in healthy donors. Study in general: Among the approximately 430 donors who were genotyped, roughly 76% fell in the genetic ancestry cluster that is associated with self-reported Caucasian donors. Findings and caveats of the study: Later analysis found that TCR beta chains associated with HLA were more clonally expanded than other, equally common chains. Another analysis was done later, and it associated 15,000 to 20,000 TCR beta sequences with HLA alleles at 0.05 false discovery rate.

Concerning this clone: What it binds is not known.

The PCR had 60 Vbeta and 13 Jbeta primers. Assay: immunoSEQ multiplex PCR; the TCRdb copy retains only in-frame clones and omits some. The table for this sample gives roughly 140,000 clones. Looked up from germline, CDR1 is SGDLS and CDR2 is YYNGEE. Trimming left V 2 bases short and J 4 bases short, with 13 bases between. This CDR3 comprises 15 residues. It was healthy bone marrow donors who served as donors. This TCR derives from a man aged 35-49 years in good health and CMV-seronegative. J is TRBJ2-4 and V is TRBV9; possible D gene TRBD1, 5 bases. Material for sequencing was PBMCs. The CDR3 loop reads CASSVSDSRKNIQYF. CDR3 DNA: TGTGCCAGCAGCGTCTCAGACAGTAGGAAAAACATTCAGTACTTC.